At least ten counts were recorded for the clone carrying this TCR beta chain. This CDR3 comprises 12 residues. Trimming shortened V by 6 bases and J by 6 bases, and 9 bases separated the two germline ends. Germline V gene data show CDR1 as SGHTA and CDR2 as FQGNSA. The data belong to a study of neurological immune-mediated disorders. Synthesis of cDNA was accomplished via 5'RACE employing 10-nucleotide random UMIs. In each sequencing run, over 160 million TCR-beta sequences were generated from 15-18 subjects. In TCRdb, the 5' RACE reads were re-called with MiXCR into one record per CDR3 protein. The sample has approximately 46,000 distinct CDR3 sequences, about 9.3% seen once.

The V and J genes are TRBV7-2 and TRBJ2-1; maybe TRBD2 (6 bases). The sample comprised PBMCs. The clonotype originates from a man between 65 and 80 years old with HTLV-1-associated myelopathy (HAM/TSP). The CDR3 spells CASRAGPNEQFF. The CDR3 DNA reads TGTGCCAGCAGAGCGGGCCCCAATGAGCAGTTCTTC.